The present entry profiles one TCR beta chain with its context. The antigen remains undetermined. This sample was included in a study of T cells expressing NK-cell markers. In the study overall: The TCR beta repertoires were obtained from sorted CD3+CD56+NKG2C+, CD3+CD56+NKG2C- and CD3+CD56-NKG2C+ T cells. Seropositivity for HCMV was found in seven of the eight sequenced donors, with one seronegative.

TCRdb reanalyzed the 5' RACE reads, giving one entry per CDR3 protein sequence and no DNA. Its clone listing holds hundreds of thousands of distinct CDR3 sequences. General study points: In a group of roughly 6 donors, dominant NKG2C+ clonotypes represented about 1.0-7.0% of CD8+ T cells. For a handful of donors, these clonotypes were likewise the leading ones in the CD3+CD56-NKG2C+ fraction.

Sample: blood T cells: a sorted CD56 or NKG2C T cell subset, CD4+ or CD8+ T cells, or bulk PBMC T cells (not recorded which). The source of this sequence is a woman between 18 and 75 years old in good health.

CDR3 sequence reads: CASRPNPGVSKNIQYF. The chain links TRBV5-1 to TRBJ2-4; TCRdb returns TRBD1, unconfirmable since there is no DNA. The CDR3 loop spans 16 amino acids. Looked up from germline, CDR1 is SGHRS and CDR2 is YFSETQ.